The subject of this entry is one T cell receptor (beta chain). The V segment lost 7 bases and the J segment 3 bases; nucleotides outside the gene matches: 6. The V gene's germline CDR1 is MDHEN and CDR2 SYDVKM. The CDR3 sequence is 14 residues long. Gene-specific TRAV and TRBV primers were used for first-strand cDNA, covering alpha and beta chains. Using a constant-region primer together with a V-primer adapter, TCRs were subjected to roughly 18 PCR cycles of amplification. TCRdb called the reads again in MiXCR, with one record for every CDR3 protein. The sample contains tens of thousands of distinct CDR3 sequences, less than 25% of which appear only once. The sample originates from a study of low-dose radiotherapy and immunotherapy resistance in tumors. For the study at large: Every two weeks, cyclophosphamide 200 mg/m2 was infused one day before radiation plus immunotherapy.

Time point of the sample: after trial treatment. Indicated treatment: LDRT plus nivolumab, ipilimumab, low-dose cyclophosphamide and aspirin (RACIN trial). This TCR was sampled from a female donor with ovarian cancer. The sequencing used PBMCs, collected after low-dose radiotherapy plus immunotherapy. The chain has TRBV28 and TRBJ1-5; TRBD1 agrees at 7 bases. The CDR3 loop reads CASNEGGVNQPQHF. In nucleotides, the CDR3 is TGTGCCAGCAATGAAGGGGGCGTCAATCAGCCCCAGCATTTT.